This TCR beta chain was identified in a study of cytomegalovirus exposure and HLA in healthy donors. The study's findings and limits: A classifier reportedly called cytomegalovirus status with high sensitivity and specificity. Specificity of a few CMV-associated chains for CMV antigens was verified in vitro.

With respect to this clone: Its target is not known.

Trimming at V came to 5 bases and at J to 3 bases, leaving 14 bases not matched to a gene. The CDR3 loop spans 17 amino acids. Germline CDR1 SGDLS, CDR2 YYNGEE. Profiling relied on immunoSEQ multiplex PCR, and the TCRdb table lists in-frame clones only, not all of them. The table has 250,000 to 300,000 clones, 90% seen once. Sequencing was performed on PBMCs. The chain combines TRBV9 with TRBJ2-3, with TRBD2 identical over 8 bases. This TCR was recovered from a woman aged 18 to 35 in good health and CMV-seronegative. Written as DNA, the CDR3 is TGTGCCAGCAGTAAAGCGGGGGCCCTAGCCGGGACAGATACGCAGTATTTT. This gives the protein CASSKAGALAGTDTQYF.